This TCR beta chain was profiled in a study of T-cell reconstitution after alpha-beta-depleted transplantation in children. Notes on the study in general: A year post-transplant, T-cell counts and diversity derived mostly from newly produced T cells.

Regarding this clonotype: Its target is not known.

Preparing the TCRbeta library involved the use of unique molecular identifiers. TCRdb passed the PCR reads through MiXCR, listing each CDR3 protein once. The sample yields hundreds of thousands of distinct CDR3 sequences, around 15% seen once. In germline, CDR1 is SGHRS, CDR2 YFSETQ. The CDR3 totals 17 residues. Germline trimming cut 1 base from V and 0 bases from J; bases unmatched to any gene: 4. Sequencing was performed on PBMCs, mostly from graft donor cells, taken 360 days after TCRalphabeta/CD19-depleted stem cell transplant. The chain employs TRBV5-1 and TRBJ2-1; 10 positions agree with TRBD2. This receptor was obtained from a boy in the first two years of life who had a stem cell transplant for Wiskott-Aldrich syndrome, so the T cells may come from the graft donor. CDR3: CASSLIPSGSSYNEQFF. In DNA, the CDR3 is TGCGCCAGCAGCTTGATCCCTAGCGGGAGCTCCTACAATGAGCAGTTCTTC. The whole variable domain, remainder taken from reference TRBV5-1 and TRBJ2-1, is KAGVTQTPRYLIKTRGQQVTLSCSPISGHRSVSWYQQTPGQGLQFLFEYFSETQRNKGNFPGRFSGRQFSNSRSEMNVSTLELGDSALYLCASSLIPSGSSYNEQFFGPGTRLTVL.